This entry describes one T cell receptor beta chain. The record originates from a study of blood T cell repertoires in COVID-19. As for the study in general: Collection of acute and convalescent COVID-19 samples took place in the United States, Italy and Spain.

CDR3 length: 14 amino acids. CDR1 and CDR2 (germline): MNHEY, SVGAGI. The V gene end was trimmed by 6 bases and the J gene end by 1 base; junction bases not matched to a gene: 2. The cohort comprised adults aged about 18 to 90 years residing in under 25 US areas. Self-reported history from a screening survey and questionnaire set each donor's cohort. Source study methods: Estimation of nucleated cell counts relied on the amplification of reference gene primers. Generated by immunoSEQ multiplex PCR, the TCRdb table keeps only in-frame clones and is missing some. V, J and clone size are taken as reported in that table, and D and trimming were inferred from the DNA itself. This sample carries a few hundred thousand clones, almost 90% of them seen once, and the ten largest clones take about 1.5%.

The sequenced sample consisted of PBMCs or T cells enriched from blood (not recorded which). The genes are TRBV6-5 and TRBJ1-5; 8 nucleotides agree with TRBD1. The sequence derives from a woman aged 18-30 years with acute COVID-19. The CDR3 spells CASRNRGSNQPQHF. CDR3 DNA sequence: TGTGCCAGCAGGAACAGGGGGAGCAATCAGCCCCAGCATTTT.